This record looks at one T cell receptor (beta chain) sequence and its context. Its cognate antigen is unknown. Trimming took 3 bases from V and 6 from J, leaving 17 bases between them. The CDR3 covers 15 residues. The germline V gene has CDR1 SGHRS and CDR2 YFSETQ. This sample stems from a study of CD8+CD57+ T cells in acquired aplastic anemia. Study as a whole: CD4+ and CD8+ cells, once sorted, gave DNA averaging about 3 ug. Reads per healthy sample averaged around 9.9 million (CD4+) and under 13 million (CD8+). Points from the study as a whole: Almost 30 sequences, all CD8+ CDR3, were shared between patients and controls.

Genomic DNA provided the template from which TCR beta VDJ and CDR3 profiles were obtained. TCRdb independently ran MiXCR on the reads; one entry per CDR3 protein. Of 350,000 to 450,000 distinct CDR3 sequences detected, 55% to 75% appear once; the ten largest clones hold approximately 3.8%. V gene TRBV5-1 combines with J gene TRBJ2-3, with D possibly TRBD1 on 5 matching bases. The sequencing sample was made of sorted CD4+, CD8+, or CD8+CD57+ T cells (not recorded which) from PBMCs. The source of this sequence is a human donor in good health, serving as a control. DNA for the CDR3: TGCGCCAGCAGCTCGCCTGGTCTGGACACGGATACGCAGTATTTT. It encodes CASSSPGLDTDTQYF.